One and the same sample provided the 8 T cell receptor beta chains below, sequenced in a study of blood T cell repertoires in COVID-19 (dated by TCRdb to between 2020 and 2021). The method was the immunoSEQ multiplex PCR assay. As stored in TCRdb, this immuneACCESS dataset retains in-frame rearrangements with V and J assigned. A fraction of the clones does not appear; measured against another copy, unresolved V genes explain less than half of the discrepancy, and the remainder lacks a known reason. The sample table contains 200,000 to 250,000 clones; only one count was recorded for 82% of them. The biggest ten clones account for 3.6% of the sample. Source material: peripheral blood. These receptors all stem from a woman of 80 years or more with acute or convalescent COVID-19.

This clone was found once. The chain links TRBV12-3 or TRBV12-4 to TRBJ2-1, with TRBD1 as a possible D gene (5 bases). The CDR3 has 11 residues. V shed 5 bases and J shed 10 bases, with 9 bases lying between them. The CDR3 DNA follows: TGTGCCAGCAGTCTGAGGACAGAGCAGTTCTTC. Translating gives CASSLRTEQFF.

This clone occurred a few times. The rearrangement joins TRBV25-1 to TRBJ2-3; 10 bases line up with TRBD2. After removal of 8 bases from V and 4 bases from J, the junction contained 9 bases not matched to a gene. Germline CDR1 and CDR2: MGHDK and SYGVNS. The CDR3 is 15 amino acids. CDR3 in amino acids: CASGLRTSGPDTQYF. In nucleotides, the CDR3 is TGTGCCAGCGGCCTCCGGACTAGCGGCCCAGATACGCAGTATTTT.

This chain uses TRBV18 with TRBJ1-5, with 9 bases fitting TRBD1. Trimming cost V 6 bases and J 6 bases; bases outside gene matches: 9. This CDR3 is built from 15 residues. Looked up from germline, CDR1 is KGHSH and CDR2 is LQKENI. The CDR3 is CASSETGTGFQPQHF. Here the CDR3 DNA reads TGTGCCAGCTCTGAAACCGGGACAGGGTTTCAGCCCCAGCATTTT. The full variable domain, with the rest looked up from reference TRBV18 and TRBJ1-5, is NAGVMQNPRHLVRRRGQEARLRCSPMKGHSHVYWYRQLPEEGLKFMVYLQKENIIDESGMPKERFSAEFPKEGPSILRIQQVVRGDSAAYFCASSETGTGFQPQHFGDGTRLSIL.

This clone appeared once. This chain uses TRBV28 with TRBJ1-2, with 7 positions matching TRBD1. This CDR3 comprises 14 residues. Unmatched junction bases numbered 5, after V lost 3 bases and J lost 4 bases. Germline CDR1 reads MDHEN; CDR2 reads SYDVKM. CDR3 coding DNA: TGTGCCAGCAGTTTTTCGGGGACAGCCTATGGCTACACCTTC. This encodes CASSFSGTAYGYTF.

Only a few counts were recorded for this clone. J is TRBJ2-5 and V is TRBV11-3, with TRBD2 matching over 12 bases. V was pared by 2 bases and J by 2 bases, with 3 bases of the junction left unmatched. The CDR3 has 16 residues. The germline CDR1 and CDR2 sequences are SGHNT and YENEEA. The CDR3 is CASSLTSGGKQETQYF. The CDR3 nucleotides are TGTGCCAGCAGCTTAACTAGCGGGGGGAAGCAAGAGACCCAGTACTTC.

The CDR3 spells CASSPRTGWGTEAFF. The CDR3 DNA reads TGTGCCAGCAGCCCCCGGACAGGGTGGGGCACTGAAGCTTTCTTT. The J gene is TRBJ1-1, the V gene TRBV9, with 8 bases matching TRBD1. CDR1 is SGDLS, CDR2 YYNGEE, per germline. The V gene end was trimmed by 4 bases and the J gene end by 4 bases; junction bases not matched to a gene: 9. The CDR3 extends over 15 amino acids.

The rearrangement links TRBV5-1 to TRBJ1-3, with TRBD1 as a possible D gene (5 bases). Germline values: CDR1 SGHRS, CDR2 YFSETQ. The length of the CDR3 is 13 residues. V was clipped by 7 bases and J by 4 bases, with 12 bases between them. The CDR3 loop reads CASQGQVGNTIYF. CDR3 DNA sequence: TGCGCCAGCCAGGGTCAGGTCGGAAACACCATATATTTT.

CDR3 in DNA: TGTGCCAGCAGCGTAGATGGCAGGTCCTTCGCGGGTGAGCAGTTCTTC. This codes for CASSVDGRSFAGEQFF. The chain couples TRBV9 to TRBJ2-1; D may be TRBD2 (5 bases). Germline-derived CDR1 and CDR2 are SGDLS and YYNGEE. The length of the CDR3 is 16 residues. Deletions cut 0 bases from V and 9 bases from J, with 19 bases between.